This paragraph covers one T cell receptor beta chain sequence. Its specificity is not known. This entry comes from a study of CD8 T cells in Susac syndrome. Whole-study results and caveats: The TCR sequencing and HLA analysis in the study involved a relatively small number of individuals, as the study acknowledged.

RNA totalling roughly 0.5 to 1 ug underwent reverse transcription with random hexamers. immunoSEQ multiplex PCR amplified TCR beta CDR3 across 54 Vbeta, 13 Jbeta. In TCRdb, the immunoSEQ multiplex PCR reads were re-called with MiXCR into one record per CDR3 protein. The table shows 300,000 to 350,000 distinct CDR3 sequences, with about 90% occurring only once. This CDR3 contains 16 residues. V shed 0 bases, J shed 4 bases, and the junction held 5 bases outside the gene matches. Germline V gene lookup returns CDR1 LGHNA and CDR2 YNFKEQ. CD8+ and CD4+ T cells from blood underwent TCR beta sequencing. Control patients had untreated stable or active relapsing-remitting multiple sclerosis by revised McDonald criteria.

The specimen was CD4+ T cells from PBMCs. This TCR came from a human donor with multiple sclerosis. The V gene is TRBV4-2, the J gene TRBJ1-5; TRBD1 agrees at 8 bases. The DNA for the CDR3 is TGTGCCAGCAGCCAAGACGGGACAGGTTTTAATCAGCCCCAGCATTTT. Encoded protein: CASSQDGTGFNQPQHF.